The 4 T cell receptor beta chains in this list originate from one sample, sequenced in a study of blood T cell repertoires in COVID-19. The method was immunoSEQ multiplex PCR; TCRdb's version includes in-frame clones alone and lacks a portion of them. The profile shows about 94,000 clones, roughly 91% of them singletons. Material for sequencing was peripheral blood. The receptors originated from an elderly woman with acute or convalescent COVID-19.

CDR3 residues: CASSPTSGQGYNSPLHF. CDR3 DNA sequence: TGTGCCAGCTCACCTACTTCGGGACAGGGGTATAATTCACCCCTCCACTTT. V usage is TRBV18 and J usage is TRBJ1-6, with 10 bases fitting TRBD1. This CDR3 comprises 17 residues. Trimming took 3 bases from V and 4 from J; bases not matched to a gene: 6. From germline, CDR1 is KGHSH and CDR2 LQKENI.

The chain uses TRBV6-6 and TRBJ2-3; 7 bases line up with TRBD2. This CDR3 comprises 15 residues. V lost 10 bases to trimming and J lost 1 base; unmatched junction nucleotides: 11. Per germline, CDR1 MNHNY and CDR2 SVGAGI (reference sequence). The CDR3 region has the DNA TGTGCCACCTCCTTGGGGGGGGGAGGCACAGATACGCAGTATTTT. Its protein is CATSLGGGGTDTQYF.

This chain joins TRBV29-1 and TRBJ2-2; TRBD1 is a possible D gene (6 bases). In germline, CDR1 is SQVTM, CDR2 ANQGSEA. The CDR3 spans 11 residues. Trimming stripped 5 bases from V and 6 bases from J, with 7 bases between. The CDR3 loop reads CSVQGSGELFF. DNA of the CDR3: TGCAGCGTTCAGGGGTCCGGGGAGCTGTTTTTT.

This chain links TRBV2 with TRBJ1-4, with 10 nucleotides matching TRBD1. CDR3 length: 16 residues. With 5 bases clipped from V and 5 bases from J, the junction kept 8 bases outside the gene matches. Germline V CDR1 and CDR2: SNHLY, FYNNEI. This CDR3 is CASSLTGTGVNEKLFF. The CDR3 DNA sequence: TGTGCCAGCAGTCTGACCGGGACAGGGGTAAATGAAAAACTGTTTTTT.